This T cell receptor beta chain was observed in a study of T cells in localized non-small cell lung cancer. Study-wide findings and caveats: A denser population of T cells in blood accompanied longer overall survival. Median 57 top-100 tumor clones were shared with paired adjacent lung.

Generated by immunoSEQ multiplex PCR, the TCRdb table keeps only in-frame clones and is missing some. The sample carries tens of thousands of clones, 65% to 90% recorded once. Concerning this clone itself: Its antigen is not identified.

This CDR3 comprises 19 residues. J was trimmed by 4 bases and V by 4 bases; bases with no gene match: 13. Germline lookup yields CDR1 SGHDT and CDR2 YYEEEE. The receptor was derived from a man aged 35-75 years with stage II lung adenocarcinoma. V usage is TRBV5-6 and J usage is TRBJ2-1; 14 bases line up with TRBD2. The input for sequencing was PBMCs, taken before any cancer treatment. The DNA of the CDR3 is TGTGCCAGCAGCCCAGGGACTAGCGGGAGTGGATTCTATTACAATGAGCAGTTCTTC. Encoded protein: CASSPGTSGSGFYYNEQFF. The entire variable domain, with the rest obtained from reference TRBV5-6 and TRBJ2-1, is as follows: DAGVTQSPTHLIKTRGQQVTLRCSPKSGHDTVSWYQQALGQGPQFIFQYYEEEERQRGNFPDRFSGHQFPNYSSELNVNALLLGDSALYLCASSPGTSGSGFYYNEQFFGPGTRLTVL.